This T cell receptor (beta chain) is from a study of response to subunit inactivated influenza vaccine. Study-level points and caveats: It was the authors' suggestion that each seasonal influenza vaccination recruits few new T cells.

This clonotype was detected many times. As yet, its antigen is unknown. MiXCR, applied by TCRdb to the RT-PCR reads, yields one record per CDR3 protein. The sample has 550,000 to 650,000 distinct CDR3 sequences; about an eighth are singletons. V lost 5 bases, J lost 4 bases, and 7 bases stayed unmatched. The CDR3 runs 15 residues. The germline V gene has CDR1 SGHRS and CDR2 YFSETQ. Sequences were derived from PBMCs from blood, sampled on the day of vaccination. The sequence derives from a man in his forties or fifties who received an inactivated influenza vaccine. The V and J genes are TRBV5-1 and TRBJ2-7, with 12 nucleotides matching TRBD2. CDR3: CASRQWTSGVYEQYF. The CDR3 bases are TGCGCCAGCAGGCAATGGACTAGCGGGGTGTACGAGCAGTACTTC.